Sequencing of this T cell receptor beta chain was carried out in a study of CD8 T cells in Susac syndrome. The trim removed 4 bases at V and 6 bases at J, leaving 4 bases unmatched. The CDR3 covers 14 residues. Germline assignment: CDR1 LGHDT and CDR2 YNNKEL (reference sequence). RNA amounts of roughly 0.5 to 1 ug underwent reverse transcription with random hexamers. TCRdb fed the immunoSEQ multiplex PCR reads into MiXCR, producing one record per CDR3 protein. The sample holds 150,000 to 200,000 distinct CDR3 sequences; more than 90% are singletons and the top ten take over 0.12%. The sequence came from a human donor in good health. The chain uses TRBV3-1 and TRBJ1-2, with 11 positions matching TRBD1. What was sequenced was CD4+ T cells from PBMCs. CDR3 in DNA: TGTGCCAGCAGCCGGACAGGGGGCAGGGATGGCTACACCTTC. As protein: CASSRTGGRDGYTF.